One sample yielded the 18 T cell receptor beta chains listed below, sequenced in a study of blood T cell repertoires in COVID-19. Measured with immunoSEQ multiplex PCR; TCRdb has only the in-frame clones, and not every one. The repertoire holds 85,000 to 95,000 clones, 80% to 90% seen once, with about 5% in the top ten. The source material was peripheral blood. The receptors here all came from a woman aged 80 or over with active COVID-19.

The gene calls are TRBV12-3 or TRBV12-4 and TRBJ2-7; TRBD1 is a possible D gene (6 bases). V lost 2 bases, J lost 7 bases, and 9 bases lay in between. This CDR3 has 12 amino acids. Here the CDR3 reads CASSLWGREQYF. CDR3 DNA: TGTGCCAGCAGTTTATGGGGGCGAGAGCAGTACTTC.

The V call is TRBV3-1 (or the pseudogene TRBV3-2), the J call TRBJ2-7, with 7 nucleotides matching TRBD1. The V segment lost 5 bases and the J segment 6 bases; nucleotides outside the gene matches: 16. Germline assignment: CDR1 LGHDT and CDR2 YNNKEL (reference sequence). This CDR3 contains 16 residues. CDR3 DNA: TGTGCCAGCAGCTTACGGGACAGCCCAGGTGTCTCCGAGCAGTACTTC. Protein: CASSLRDSPGVSEQYF.

The rearrangement joins TRBV7-8 to TRBJ2-3; TRBD2 agrees at 10 bases. Germline CDR1 and CDR2: SGHVS and FQNEAQ. The CDR3 totals 15 residues. Trimming at V came to 4 bases and at J to 3 bases, leaving 4 bases not matched to a gene. The CDR3 spells CASSSLAGVTDTQYF. The CDR3 DNA follows: TGTGCCAGCAGCTCCCTAGCGGGAGTTACAGATACGCAGTATTTT.

DNA for the CDR3: TGTGCCAGCAGCCGACCCGGGACAGGGCTCTACGAGCAGTACTTC. This gives the protein CASSRPGTGLYEQYF. The V call is TRBV28, the J call TRBJ2-7, with 9 bases fitting TRBD1. The CDR3 is 15 amino acids. Looked up from germline, CDR1 is MDHEN and CDR2 is SYDVKM. Trimming at V came to 6 bases and at J to 3 bases, leaving 9 bases not matched to a gene.

The chain couples TRBV4-3 to TRBJ2-7; 13 positions match TRBD2. From germline, CDR1 is LGHNA and CDR2 YSLEER. Trimming at V came to 2 bases and at J to 0 bases, leaving 1 base not matched to a gene. The CDR3 consists of 16 residues. CDR3 loop: CASSQRLAGGSYEQYF. CDR3 DNA sequence: TGCGCCAGCAGCCAAAGACTAGCGGGAGGCTCCTACGAGCAGTACTTC.

The genes are TRBV6-6 and TRBJ2-1, with D uncertain. V was trimmed by 4 bases and J by 0 bases, leaving 10 bases between them. This CDR3 contains 15 residues. Germline-derived CDR1 and CDR2 are MNHNY and SVGAGI (reference sequence). The CDR3 sequence is CASSSRANSYNEQFF. The CDR3 nucleotides are TGTGCCAGCAGTTCGCGAGCAAACTCCTACAATGAGCAGTTCTTC.

The chain recombines TRBV7-9 with TRBJ1-2, with TRBD1 identical over 8 bases. The V gene end was trimmed by 5 bases and the J gene end by 9 bases; junction bases not matched to a gene: 11. The CDR3 has 14 residues. CDR1 is SEHNR and CDR2 is FQNEAQ in the germline V gene (reference sequence). The CDR3 loop reads CASSQSAGGGSYTF. The CDR3 coding sequence is TGTGCCAGCAGCCAGTCAGCAGGGGGCGGGAGCTACACCTTC.

This sequence joins TRBV30 and TRBJ1-5; perhaps TRBD1 as D (5 bases). Germline CDR1 and CDR2: GTSNPN and SVGIG (reference sequence). The CDR3 is made up of 14 amino acids. Trimming removed 3 bases from V and 7 bases from J, with 16 bases in between. CDR3 nucleotides: TGTGCCTGGAGGGGGCGGCAGGGAAGGCAGCCCCAGCATTTT. This sequence encodes CAWRGRQGRQPQHF.

The chain employs TRBV6-6 and TRBJ1-6, with D possibly being TRBD1 (5 bases). V was clipped by 8 bases and J by 8 bases, with 16 bases between them. This CDR3 has 14 amino acids. Germline V gene lookup returns CDR1 MNHNY and CDR2 SVGAGI (reference sequence). The CDR3 bases are TGTGCCAGCCACCCGGGCCAGGGTTATTCACCCCTCCACTTT. Its protein product is CASHPGQGYSPLHF.

The chain has TRBV5-8 and TRBJ2-3, with D possibly TRBD1 on 6 matching bases. Germline V gene lookup returns CDR1 SGHTS and CDR2 YDEGEE. V shed 4 bases and J shed 2 bases, with 14 bases lying between them. The CDR3 spans 15 residues. The CDR3 loop is CASSPRGIPTDTQYF. Written as DNA, the CDR3 is TGTGCCAGCAGCCCGAGGGGGATACCCACAGATACGCAGTATTTT.

The chain carries TRBV11-3 and TRBJ2-1, with 12 bases matching TRBD2. The CDR3 loop spans 16 amino acids. Germline loops: CDR1 SGHNT, CDR2 YENEEA. V shed 1 base, J shed 4 bases, and the junction held 2 bases outside the gene matches. CDR3 sequence reads: CASSLGLAGVYNEQFF. The DNA of the CDR3 is TGTGCCAGCAGCTTAGGACTAGCGGGAGTTTACAATGAGCAGTTCTTC.

The chain carries TRBV7-8 and TRBJ2-1; 7 bases fit TRBD2. In germline, CDR1 is SGHVS, CDR2 FQNEAQ. The V and J ends lost 5 bases and 4 bases, in that order; junction bases with no gene match: 8. The CDR3 has 15 residues. CDR3 residues: CASSPASGTYNEQFF. CDR3 DNA: TGTGCCAGCAGCCCGGCTAGCGGAACATACAATGAGCAGTTCTTC.

V gene TRBV7-3 combines with J gene TRBJ2-5, with 10 bases that match TRBD2. The CDR3 covers 15 residues. From germline, CDR1 is SGHTA and CDR2 FQGTGA. The J segment lost 1 base and the V segment lost 4 bases, leaving 3 bases of the junction unmatched. In DNA form, the CDR3 reads TGTGCCAGCAGCTACGTAGCGGGAGGCCAAGAGACCCAGTACTTC. It specifies CASSYVAGGQETQYF.

The CDR3 nucleotides read TGTGCCAGCAGCGTAGCGCCCCCTGGGAGCGCCCCGCCACCCTACGAGCAGTACTTC. Its translation is CASSVAPPGSAPPPYEQYF. The rearrangement links TRBV9 to TRBJ2-7, with D possibly being TRBD2 (5 bases). Trimming took off 0 bases at V and 2 bases at J, with 24 bases between the two ends. This CDR3 has 19 amino acids. In germline, CDR1 is SGDLS, CDR2 YYNGEE.

V usage is TRBV7-3 and J usage is TRBJ1-1, with 8 bases lining up with TRBD1. There are 12 residues in the CDR3. Germline values: CDR1 SGHTA, CDR2 FQGTGA. The V segment lost 5 bases and the J segment 13 bases; nucleotides outside the gene matches: 9. DNA of the CDR3: TGTGCCAGCAGCAGCACGACAGGGGTGGTTTTCTTT. It is translated as CASSSTTGVVFF.

The V call is TRBV21-1, the J call TRBJ1-2. TRBV21-1 is flagged as a pseudogene. The CDR3 is 14 residues long. The DNA for the CDR3 is TGTGCCAGCAGCCCCCGAGGCCTTAACTATGGCTACACCTTC. Its translation: CASSPRGLNYGYTF.

The chain carries TRBV28 and TRBJ2-5; 7 positions match TRBD2. Germline CDR1 reads MDHEN; CDR2 reads SYDVKM. The CDR3 consists of 15 residues. V shed 8 bases, J shed 5 bases, and the junction held 14 bases outside the gene matches. The CDR3: CASGSSGQSRETQYF. CDR3 in DNA: TGTGCCAGCGGGTCTAGCGGCCAATCGCGGGAGACCCAGTACTTC.

The rearrangement uses TRBV7-2 and TRBJ2-2, with D tentatively TRBD2 (5 bases). Looked up from germline, CDR1 is SGHTA and CDR2 is FQGNSA. V lost 6 bases and J 13 bases, leaving 15 bases between the germline ends. The CDR3 has 12 amino acids. The CDR3 region has the DNA TGTGCCAGCAGGAACCCCGGGGAACGGCTGTTTTTT. As protein: CASRNPGERLFF.